The source of this TCR beta chain is a study of Graves' ophthalmopathy and Graves' hyperthyroidism. Whole-study context: At initial diagnosis, peripheral blood was obtained, and this preceded any treatment. The study's findings and limits: Most thyroid clonotypes expanded beyond 0.001 frequency were also found in blood.

V gave up 6 bases and J gave up 6 bases; unmatched junction bases: 6. The CDR3 has 14 residues. Germline V gene lookup returns CDR1 SGHTA and CDR2 FQGNSA. On this clonotype itself: Antigen specificity is unknown.

Amplified material comprised TCR beta CDR3 regions derived from RNA transcripts. Investigators did first-round RT-PCR with HTBI primers, then second-round multiplex PCR. TCRdb used MiXCR to reprocess the multiplex PCR reads, holding one entry per CDR3 protein. The sample has approximately 700,000 distinct CDR3 sequences; 40% are singletons. Enrollment excluded any patients with other autoimmune diseases, uncontrolled infections, pregnancy or lactation. As the starting material, 10 ml of fresh peripheral blood yielded the PBMCs. The chain uses TRBV7-2 and TRBJ2-2; TRBD1 agrees at 8 bases. This clonotype was obtained from an adult man with Graves' ophthalmopathy. Material: peripheral blood. CDR3 bases: TGTGCCAGCAGGCGAACACAGGGGGCCGGGGAGCTGTTTTTT. It translates to CASRRTQGAGELFF.